The 6 T cell receptor beta chains below all came from one sample that was sequenced in a study of OX40 agonist ivuxolimab in advanced cancers. Assay used: immunoSEQ multiplex PCR; TCRdb lists only in-frame clones, some missing. This table holds around 83,000 clones, roughly nine tenths found once. Material: CD4+ or CD8+ T cells sorted from blood, obtained in a trial of the OX40 agonist ivuxolimab. The receptors originated from an adult with an advanced solid tumor such as melanoma, head and neck, liver or kidney cancer.

V and J are TRBV10-1 and TRBJ2-7; D is undetermined. The ends were cut back, 0 bases at V and 0 bases at J, with 9 bases in the middle. Germline V lookup: CDR1 WNHNN, CDR2 SYGVQD (reference sequence). The CDR3 extends over 15 amino acids. In DNA, the CDR3 is TGCGCCAGCAGTGAGTCGAAAGCCAGCTCCTACGAGCAGTACTTC. Protein product: CASSESKASSYEQYF.

The chain employs TRBV30 and TRBJ2-7; no clear D. The germline CDR1 and CDR2 sequences are GTSNPN and SVGIG (reference sequence). There are 13 residues in the CDR3. Trimming took off 0 bases at V and 6 bases at J, with 12 bases between the two ends. The CDR3 loop is CAWSVLGFGEQYF. For the CDR3, the DNA is TGTGCCTGGAGTGTACTCGGGTTTGGCGAGCAGTACTTC.

The chain couples TRBV19 to TRBJ1-4; D call uncertain. This CDR3 comprises 13 residues. V dropped 4 bases and J dropped 5 bases, with 8 bases sitting between them. In germline, CDR1 is LNHDA, CDR2 SQIVND (reference sequence). The CDR3 nucleotides read TGTGCCAGTAGTACTTATCAGAATGAAAAACTGTTTTTT. Translating gives CASSTYQNEKLFF.

The rearrangement uses TRBV5-1 and TRBJ2-7, with 10 bases lining up with TRBD2. This CDR3 region has 14 residues. Germline loops: CDR1 SGHRS, CDR2 YFSETQ. The V and J ends lost 4 bases and 6 bases, in that order; junction bases with no gene match: 7. DNA for the CDR3: TGCGCCAGCAGCGGGGGGCTAGCGGGAGTCGAGCAGTACTTC. Its translation: CASSGGLAGVEQYF.

The V gene is TRBV6-5, the J gene TRBJ2-2; 8 bases fit TRBD1. The CDR3 sequence is 15 residues long. V lost 5 bases and J lost 0; bases outside the gene matches: 2. The germline V gene encodes CDR1 MNHEY and CDR2 SVGAGI. In nucleotides, the CDR3 is TGTGCCAGCAGTGCGGGACAGGCGAACACCGGGGAGCTGTTTTTT. The encoded protein is CASSAGQANTGELFF.

The chain is built from TRBV10-3 and TRBJ2-7, with 7 bases aligning to TRBD1. J gave up 4 bases and V 6 bases, and 12 bases lay outside the gene matches. This CDR3 has 15 amino acids. The germline V gene encodes CDR1 ENHRY and CDR2 SYGVKD. CDR3 sequence reads: CAIRDGRQGKYEQYF. Written as DNA, the CDR3 is TGTGCCATCAGAGACGGCCGACAGGGAAAGTACGAGCAGTACTTC.